The TCR beta chain under discussion was sequenced for a study of cytomegalovirus exposure and HLA in healthy donors. The PCR used 60 Vbeta and 13 Jbeta primers. TCRdb keeps only in-frame clones here, not all; method: immunoSEQ multiplex PCR. The sample carries about 170,000 clones, around 84% recorded once. Per germline, CDR1 SNHLY and CDR2 FYNNEI. V was cut by 6 bases and J by 8 bases, with 7 bases left in between. The CDR3 extends over 10 amino acids. The origin of this receptor is a man under 40 in good health and CMV-seropositive. Input material: PBMCs. The chain links TRBV2 to TRBJ1-2, with D uncertain. CDR3 coding DNA: TGTGCCAGCAGAGAGGAAGGCTACACCTTC. It translates to CASREEGYTF. Based on the CDR3 plus reference TRBV2 and TRBJ1-2, the full variable domain is EPEVTQTPSHQVTQMGQEVILRCVPISNHLYFYWYRQILGQKVEFLVSFYNNEISEKSEIFDDQFSVERPDGSNFTLKIRSTKLEDSAMYFCASREEGYTFGSGTRLTVV.